Listed here is a single TCR beta chain. Its antigen is not known. The table came from immunoSEQ multiplex PCR; TCRdb's copy has only in-frame clones and leaves some out. Of about 160,000 clones detected, 91% appear once; the ten largest clones hold around 2%. The data derive from a study of T cell responses to AZD1222 COVID-19 vaccine. Whole-study findings and limits: A rise in Spike-specific TCR breadth and depth followed two AZD1222 doses. CD4 TCRs covered the whole spike, strongest at regions 160-218 and 743-854.

Trimming removed 5 bases at V and 4 bases at J, with 9 bases between. The germline CDR1 and CDR2 sequences are LNHDA and SQIVND (reference sequence). This CDR3 has 13 amino acids. This TCR was sampled from an adult in good health. This chain joins TRBV19 and TRBJ1-5; TRBD1 might be the D (5 bases). The sequencing used peripheral blood, collected on day 0 of AZD1222 vaccination. The CDR3 sequence: CASSWGVNQPQHF. CDR3 DNA: TGTGCCAGTAGTTGGGGGGTAAATCAGCCCCAGCATTTT.